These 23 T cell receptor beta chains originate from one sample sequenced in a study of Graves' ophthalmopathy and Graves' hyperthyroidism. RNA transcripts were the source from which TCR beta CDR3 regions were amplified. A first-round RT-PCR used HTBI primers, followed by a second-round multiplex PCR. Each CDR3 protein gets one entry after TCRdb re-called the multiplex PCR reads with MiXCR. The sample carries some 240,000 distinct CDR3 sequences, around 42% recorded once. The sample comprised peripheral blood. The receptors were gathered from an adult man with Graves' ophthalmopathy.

The CDR3 coding sequence is TGTGCCAGCAGCTTTTTGGAAGGGAACACTGAAGCTTTCTTT. This sequence encodes CASSFLEGNTEAFF. V gene TRBV7-9 combines with J gene TRBJ1-1; D is uncertain. This CDR3 has 14 amino acids. The germline gives CDR1 SEHNR, CDR2 FQNEAQ (reference sequence). V was clipped by 3 bases and J by 1 base, with 9 bases between them.

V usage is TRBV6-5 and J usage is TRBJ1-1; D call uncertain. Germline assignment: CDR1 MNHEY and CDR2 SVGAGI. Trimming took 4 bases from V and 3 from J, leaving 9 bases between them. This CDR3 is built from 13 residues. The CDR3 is CASSLGRYTEAFF. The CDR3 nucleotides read TGTGCCAGCAGTTTAGGACGGTACACTGAAGCTTTCTTT.

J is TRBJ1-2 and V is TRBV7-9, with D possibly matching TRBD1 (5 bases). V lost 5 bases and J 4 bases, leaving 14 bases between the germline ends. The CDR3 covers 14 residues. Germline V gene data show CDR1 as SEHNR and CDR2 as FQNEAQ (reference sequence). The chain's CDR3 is CASSPPGGAYGYTF. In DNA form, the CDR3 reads TGTGCCAGCAGCCCACCGGGGGGTGCCTATGGCTACACCTTC.

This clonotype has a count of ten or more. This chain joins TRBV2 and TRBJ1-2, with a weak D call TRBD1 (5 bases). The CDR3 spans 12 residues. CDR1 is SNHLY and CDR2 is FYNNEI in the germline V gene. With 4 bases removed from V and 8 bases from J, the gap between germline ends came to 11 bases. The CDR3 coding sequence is TGTGCCAGCAGTGTAGTAGGGGACGGCTACACCTTC. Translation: CASSVVGDGYTF.

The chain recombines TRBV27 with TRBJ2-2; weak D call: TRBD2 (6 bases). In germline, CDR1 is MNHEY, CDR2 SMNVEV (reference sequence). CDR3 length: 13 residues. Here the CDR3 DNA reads TGTGCTAGCGGCCCACAGAACACCGGGGAGCTGTTTTTT. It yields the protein CASGPQNTGELFF.

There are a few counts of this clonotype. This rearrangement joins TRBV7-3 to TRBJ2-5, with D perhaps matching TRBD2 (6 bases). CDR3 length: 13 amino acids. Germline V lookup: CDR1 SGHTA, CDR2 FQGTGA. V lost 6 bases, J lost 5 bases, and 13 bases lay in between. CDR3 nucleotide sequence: TGTGCCAGCAGTTGGGGGGTTGCGGAGACCCAGTACTTC. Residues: CASSWGVAETQYF.

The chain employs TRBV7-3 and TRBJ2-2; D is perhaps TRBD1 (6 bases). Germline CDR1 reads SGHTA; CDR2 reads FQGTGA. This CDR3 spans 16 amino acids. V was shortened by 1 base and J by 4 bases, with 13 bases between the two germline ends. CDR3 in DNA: TGTGCCAGCAGCTTAAGTGGGGGCGCGATCACCGGGGAGCTGTTTTTT. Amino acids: CASSLSGGAITGELFF.

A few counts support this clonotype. The CDR3 protein is CASSSSREPQHF. The CDR3 coding sequence is TGTGCCAGCAGCTCAAGCCGGGAGCCCCAGCATTTT. This chain uses TRBV7-9 with TRBJ1-5; the D is unclear. The germline gives CDR1 SEHNR, CDR2 FQNEAQ (reference sequence). Trimming removed 4 bases at V and 8 bases at J, with 9 bases between. CDR3 length equals 12 residues.

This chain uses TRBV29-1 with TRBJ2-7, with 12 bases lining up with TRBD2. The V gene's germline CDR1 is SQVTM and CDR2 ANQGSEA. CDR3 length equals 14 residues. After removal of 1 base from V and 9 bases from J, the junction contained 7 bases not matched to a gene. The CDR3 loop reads CSVEVPSGGAAQYF. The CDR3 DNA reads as TGCAGCGTTGAAGTCCCTAGCGGGGGGGCCGCGCAGTACTTC.

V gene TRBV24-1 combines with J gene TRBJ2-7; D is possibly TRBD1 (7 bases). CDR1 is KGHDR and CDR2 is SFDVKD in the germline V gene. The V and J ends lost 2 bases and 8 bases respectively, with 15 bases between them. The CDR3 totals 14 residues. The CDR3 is CATSDSGQEGKQYF. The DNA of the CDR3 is TGTGCCACCAGTGATTCCGGACAGGAGGGCAAGCAGTACTTC.

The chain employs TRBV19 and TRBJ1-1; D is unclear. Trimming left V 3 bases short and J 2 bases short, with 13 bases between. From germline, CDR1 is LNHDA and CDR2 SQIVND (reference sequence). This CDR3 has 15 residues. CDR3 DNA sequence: TGTGCCAGTAGTATTGGCATACATATTAACACTGAAGCTTTCTTT. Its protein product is CASSIGIHINTEAFF.

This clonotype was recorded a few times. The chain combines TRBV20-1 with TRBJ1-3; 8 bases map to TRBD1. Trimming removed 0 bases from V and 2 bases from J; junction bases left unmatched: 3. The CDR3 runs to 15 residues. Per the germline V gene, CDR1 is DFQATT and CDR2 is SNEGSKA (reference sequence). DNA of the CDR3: TGCAGTGCTAGAGATTCACAGGGGGCTGGAAACACCATATATTTT. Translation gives CSARDSQGAGNTIYF.

The CDR3 region has the DNA TGTGCCAGCAGCCCGATCAATCAGCCCCAGCATTTT. Amino acid sequence: CASSPINQPQHF. The V gene is TRBV7-9, the J gene TRBJ1-5, with no clear D. The V end lost 5 bases, the J end lost 3 bases, and 5 bases lay between the germline ends. Germline V gene data show CDR1 as SEHNR and CDR2 as FQNEAQ (reference sequence). This CDR3 spans 12 amino acids.

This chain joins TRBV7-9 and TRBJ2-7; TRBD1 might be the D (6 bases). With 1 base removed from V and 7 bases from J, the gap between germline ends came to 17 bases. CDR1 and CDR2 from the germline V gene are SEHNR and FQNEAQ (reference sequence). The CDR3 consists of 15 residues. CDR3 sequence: CASSLGDRNLREQYF. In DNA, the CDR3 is TGTGCCAGCAGCTTAGGAGACAGGAACCTACGAGAGCAGTACTTC.

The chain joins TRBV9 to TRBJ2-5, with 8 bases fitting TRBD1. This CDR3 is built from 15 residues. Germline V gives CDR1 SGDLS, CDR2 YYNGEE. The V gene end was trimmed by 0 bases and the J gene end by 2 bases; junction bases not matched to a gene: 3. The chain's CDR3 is CASSVEGQVQETQYF. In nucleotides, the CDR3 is TGTGCCAGCAGCGTAGAGGGACAGGTACAAGAGACCCAGTACTTC.

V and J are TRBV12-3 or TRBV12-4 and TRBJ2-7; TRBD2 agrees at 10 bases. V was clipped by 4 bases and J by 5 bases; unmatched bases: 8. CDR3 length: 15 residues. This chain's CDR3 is CASSSPGLASDEQYF. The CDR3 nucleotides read TGTGCCAGCAGTTCCCCGGGACTAGCGAGCGACGAGCAGTACTTC.

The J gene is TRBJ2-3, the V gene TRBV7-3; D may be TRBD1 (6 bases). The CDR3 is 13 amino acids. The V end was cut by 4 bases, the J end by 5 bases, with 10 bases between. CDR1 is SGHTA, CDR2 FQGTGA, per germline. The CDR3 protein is CASSSNREDTQYF. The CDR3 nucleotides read TGTGCCAGCAGCTCGAACAGGGAAGATACGCAGTATTTT.

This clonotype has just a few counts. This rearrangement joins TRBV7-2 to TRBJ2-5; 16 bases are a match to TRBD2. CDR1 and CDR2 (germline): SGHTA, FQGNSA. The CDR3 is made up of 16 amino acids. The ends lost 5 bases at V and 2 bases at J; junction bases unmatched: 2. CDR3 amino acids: CASSQGLAGGQETQYF. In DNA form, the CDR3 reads TGTGCCAGCAGCCAGGGACTAGCGGGGGGGCAAGAGACCCAGTACTTC.

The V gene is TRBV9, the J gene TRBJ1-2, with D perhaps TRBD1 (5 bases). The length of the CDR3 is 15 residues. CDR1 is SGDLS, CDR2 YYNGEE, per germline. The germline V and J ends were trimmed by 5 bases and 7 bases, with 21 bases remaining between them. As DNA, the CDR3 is TGTGCCAGCAGTGAAACAGACAGTATTGAACGTGGCTACACCTTC. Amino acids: CASSETDSIERGYTF.

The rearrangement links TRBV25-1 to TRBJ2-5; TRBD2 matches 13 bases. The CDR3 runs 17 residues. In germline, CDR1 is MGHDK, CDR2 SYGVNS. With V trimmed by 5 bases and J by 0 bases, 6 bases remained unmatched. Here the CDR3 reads CASSLFGLAGDQETQYF. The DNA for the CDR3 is TGTGCCAGCAGTCTTTTTGGACTAGCGGGGGACCAAGAGACCCAGTACTTC.

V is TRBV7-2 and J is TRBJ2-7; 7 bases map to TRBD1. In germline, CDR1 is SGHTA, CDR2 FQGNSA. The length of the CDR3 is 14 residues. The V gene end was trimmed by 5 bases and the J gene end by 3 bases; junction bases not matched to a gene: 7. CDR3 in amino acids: CASSERDSSYEQYF. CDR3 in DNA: TGTGCCAGCAGCGAACGGGACAGTAGCTACGAGCAGTACTTC.

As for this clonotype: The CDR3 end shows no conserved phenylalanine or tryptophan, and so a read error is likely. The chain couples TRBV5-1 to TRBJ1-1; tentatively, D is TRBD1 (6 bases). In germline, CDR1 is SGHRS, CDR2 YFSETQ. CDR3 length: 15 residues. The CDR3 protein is CASSLVQGMNTEAFL. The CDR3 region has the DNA TGCGCCAGCAGCTTGGTCCAGGGGATGAATACTGAAGCTTTCCTT.

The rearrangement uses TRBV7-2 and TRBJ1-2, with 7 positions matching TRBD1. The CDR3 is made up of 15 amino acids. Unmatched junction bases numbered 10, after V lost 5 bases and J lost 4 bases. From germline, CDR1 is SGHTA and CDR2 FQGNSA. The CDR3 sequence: CASSRTLTGSYGYTF. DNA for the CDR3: TGTGCCAGCAGCCGCACTCTGACAGGGTCCTATGGCTACACCTTC.